These 28 T cell receptor beta chains were sequenced from one sample in a study of cytomegalovirus exposure and HLA in healthy donors. Primers included in the PCR were 60 Vbeta and 13 Jbeta primers. Clones were sequenced by immunoSEQ multiplex PCR, and TCRdb holds only the in-frame ones, with some missing. The sample has 150,000 to 200,000 clones; nearly 80% are singletons. What was sequenced was PBMCs. Source of these receptors: a woman between 35 and 50 years old in good health and CMV-seronegative.

The gene calls are TRBV19 and TRBJ2-7, with 8 bases that match TRBD1. The J segment lost 3 bases and the V segment lost 7 bases, leaving 11 bases of the junction unmatched. The CDR3 extends over 15 amino acids. The germline gives CDR1 LNHDA, CDR2 SQIVND (reference sequence). CDR3 region: CASTSRTGSFYEQYF. The CDR3 DNA follows: TGTGCCAGTACCTCCCGGACAGGGTCCTTCTACGAGCAGTACTTC.

This clone was observed a single time. V is TRBV21-1 and J is TRBJ2-1; the D call TRBD2 from the table was never checked on the DNA. TRBV21-1 is given as a pseudogene. The CDR3 spans 22 residues. DNA of the CDR3: TGTGCCAGCAGCCCAAGGGTGGTGCGGGCACCTAGGACTATCAACTCCTACAATGAGCAGTTCTTC. Translating gives CASSPRVVRAPRTINSYNEQFF.

As DNA, the CDR3 is TGTGCCATCAGTGAGGGCCACCGCAATCAGCCCCAGCATTTT. The encoded protein is CAISEGHRNQPQHF. The V and J genes are TRBV10-3 and TRBJ1-5; no firm D call. Germline loops: CDR1 ENHRY, CDR2 SYGVKD. V was pared by 2 bases and J by 2 bases, with 7 bases between. CDR3 length: 14 amino acids.

The rearrangement links TRBV9 to TRBJ2-5; D unresolved. The ends were cut back, 4 bases at V and 4 bases at J, with 20 bases in the middle. This CDR3 is 16 amino acids long. Germline lookup yields CDR1 SGDLS and CDR2 YYNGEE. This chain's CDR3 is CASSPTSSHSRETQYF. CDR3 DNA sequence: TGTGCCAGCAGCCCCACATCTTCACATAGCCGAGAGACCCAGTACTTC.

V usage is TRBV28 and J usage is TRBJ2-7; D is perhaps TRBD1 (5 bases). Germline-derived CDR1 and CDR2 are MDHEN and SYDVKM. V was trimmed by 6 bases and J by 4 bases, leaving 13 bases between them. This CDR3 comprises 13 residues. The CDR3: CASRSRGVYEQYF. The CDR3 DNA reads as TGTGCCAGCAGGAGTAGGGGCGTTTACGAGCAGTACTTC.

This clone showed up just once. The rearrangement links TRBV7-8 to TRBJ2-7; 7 bases line up with TRBD2. Germline loops: CDR1 SGHVS, CDR2 FQNEAQ. This CDR3 spans 12 amino acids. The V and J ends lost 0 bases and 9 bases, in that order; junction bases with no gene match: 2. This CDR3 is CASSLAGTTQYF. For the CDR3, the DNA is TGTGCCAGCAGCTTAGCCGGGACTACGCAGTACTTC.

The chain combines TRBV6-1 with TRBJ2-5; perhaps TRBD1 as D (6 bases). CDR3 length: 15 residues. From germline, CDR1 is MNHNS and CDR2 SASEGT. Trimming shortened V by 6 bases and J by 2 bases, and 16 bases separated the two germline ends. Here the CDR3 DNA reads TGTGCCAGCAGATTATCACAGGGTAGACAAGAGACCCAGTACTTC. Its protein is CASRLSQGRQETQYF.

The chain employs TRBV11-2 and TRBJ1-2; 7 nucleotides match TRBD1. The ends lost 6 bases at V and 2 bases at J; junction bases unmatched: 9. There are 15 residues in the CDR3. CDR1 is SGHAT and CDR2 is FQNNGV in the germline V gene. The CDR3 loop is CASRPTGDLNYGYTF. CDR3 DNA: TGTGCCAGCAGACCCACAGGGGATTTGAACTATGGCTACACCTTC.

The chain carries TRBV7-2 and TRBJ2-4, with 7 bases matching TRBD2. The CDR3 totals 16 residues. Losses at the gene ends were 0 bases for V and 2 bases for J; bases not matched to a gene: 4. Per germline, CDR1 SGHTA and CDR2 FQGNSA. The CDR3 is CASSLAGGPTKNIQYF. CDR3 nucleotide sequence: TGTGCCAGCAGCTTAGCGGGAGGGCCTACCAAAAACATTCAGTACTTC.

V usage is TRBV11-1 and J usage is TRBJ2-7, with 9 positions matching TRBD1. The CDR3 sequence is 15 residues long. The V gene end was trimmed by 5 bases and the J gene end by 3 bases; junction bases not matched to a gene: 8. The germline gives CDR1 SGHAT, CDR2 FQDESV (reference sequence). The CDR3 coding sequence is TGTGCCAGCAGCCAAGAACAGGGGGCTGGCTACGAGCAGTACTTC. Residues: CASSQEQGAGYEQYF.

V and J are TRBV25-1 and TRBJ1-6; D not certain. Per the germline V gene, CDR1 is MGHDK and CDR2 is SYGVNS. CDR3 length: 14 amino acids. V was shortened by 6 bases and J by 7 bases, with 13 bases between the two germline ends. DNA for the CDR3: TGTGCCAGCAGCGCTGAGACTGGGAATTCACCCCTCCACTTT. Its protein is CASSAETGNSPLHF.

This sequence joins TRBV5-4 and TRBJ2-3; weak D call: TRBD2 (7 bases). The V end lost 4 bases, the J end lost 3 bases, and 18 bases lay between the germline ends. CDR1 SGHNT and CDR2 YYREEE come from the germline V gene (reference sequence). The CDR3 is 16 amino acids. CDR3 nucleotide sequence: TGTGCCAGCAGCCCCATGGGGGGGGGCATGACAGATACGCAGTATTTT. Encoded protein: CASSPMGGGMTDTQYF.

The chain employs TRBV6-6 and TRBJ1-2; D perhaps matches TRBD1 (6 bases). V shed 5 bases and J shed 7 bases, with 14 bases lying between them. CDR3 length: 13 amino acids. Germline loops: CDR1 MNHNY, CDR2 SVGAGI (reference sequence). CDR3 sequence (DNA): TGTGCCAGCAGTCCAGGACAGTTTGGTGGCTACACCTTC. It codes for CASSPGQFGGYTF.

The chain links TRBV11-2 to TRBJ1-3; TRBD1 matches 7 bases. The CDR3 length is 18 residues. Trimming cost V 2 bases and J 4 bases; bases outside gene matches: 14. Germline V CDR1 and CDR2: SGHAT, FQNNGV. The CDR3 reads CASSLIRQGPRSGNTIYF. Here the CDR3 DNA reads TGTGCCAGCAGCTTAATCCGACAGGGCCCTCGCTCCGGAAACACCATATATTTT.

The chain uses TRBV6-5 and TRBJ1-2; perhaps TRBD1 as D (5 bases). CDR1 MNHEY and CDR2 SVGAGI come from the germline V gene. The CDR3 contains 16 residues. Trimming took off 4 bases at V and 4 bases at J, with 19 bases between the two ends. In DNA, the CDR3 is TGTGCCAGCAGTTTCACGGGCGCCGAGGGACTCTATGGCTACACCTTC. The encoded protein is CASSFTGAEGLYGYTF.

This clone showed up just a few times. V gene TRBV19 combines with J gene TRBJ1-4; D might be TRBD1 (5 bases). V lost 3 bases, J lost 7 bases, and 12 bases lay in between. Germline lookup yields CDR1 LNHDA and CDR2 SQIVND (reference sequence). The CDR3 contains 14 residues. The CDR3, as DNA: TGTGCCAGTAGTATGGGGCAGGTCAGTGAAAAACTGTTTTTT. Protein sequence: CASSMGQVSEKLFF.

V gene TRBV4-2 combines with J gene TRBJ2-1, with 16 nucleotides matching TRBD2. This CDR3 contains 14 residues. The junction had 4 bases not matched to a gene; V was cut back by 8 bases and J by 9 bases. Looked up from germline, CDR1 is LGHNA and CDR2 is YNFKEQ. The CDR3: CASQGTSGGGEQFF. The DNA of the CDR3 is TGTGCCAGCCAGGGGACTAGCGGGGGGGGTGAGCAGTTCTTC.

The J gene is TRBJ2-1, the V gene TRBV2; 7 positions agree with TRBD2. Germline values: CDR1 SNHLY, CDR2 FYNNEI. The CDR3 has 15 residues. V was clipped by 9 bases and J by 5 bases; unmatched bases: 13. The CDR3 nucleotides read TGTGCCAGTCGAAGGTTAGCGGGCCCTAACAATGAGCAGTTCTTC. Translated: CASRRLAGPNNEQFF.

About this clone: An end of the junction does not agree with germline; a read error may underlie this. This chain joins TRBV7-9 and TRBJ2-7; D remains unclear. Germline CDR1 is SEHNR and CDR2 is FQNEAQ (reference sequence). The CDR3 runs 13 residues. The CDR3 sequence is CSSSPSLLYEQYF. The CDR3 DNA reads as TGTTCCAGCAGCCCTTCCCTCCTCTACGAGCAGTACTTC.

V usage is TRBV5-6 and J usage is TRBJ1-3, with D possibly being TRBD1 (5 bases). With 6 bases removed from V and 0 bases from J, the gap between germline ends came to 13 bases. Looked up from germline, CDR1 is SGHDT and CDR2 is YYEEEE. The CDR3 is 15 amino acids. The CDR3 DNA follows: TGTGCCAGCACCTGGGGCAGGACCTCTGGAAACACCATATATTTT. Translating it yields CASTWGRTSGNTIYF. Drawing the rest from reference TRBV5-6 and TRBJ1-3, the complete variable domain is DAGVTQSPTHLIKTRGQQVTLRCSPKSGHDTVSWYQQALGQGPQFIFQYYEEEERQRGNFPDRFSGHQFPNYSSELNVNALLLGDSALYLCASTWGRTSGNTIYFGEGSWLTVV.

J is TRBJ1-6 and V is TRBV30; D is possibly TRBD1 (6 bases). CDR1 and CDR2 (germline): GTSNPN, SVGIG (reference sequence). The CDR3 contains 14 residues. Trimming pared 4 bases from V and 7 bases from J, leaving 14 bases between. CDR3 DNA sequence: TGTGCCTGGACTCGGGGGGCCGAGAATTCACCCCTCCACTTT. Amino acids: CAWTRGAENSPLHF.

The table lists this clone with a count of one. V gene TRBV5-1 combines with J gene TRBJ1-1, with a possible D match to TRBD1 (5 bases). The length of the CDR3 is 13 residues. The V end was cut by 5 bases, the J end by 5 bases, with 13 bases between. Germline CDR1 reads SGHRS; CDR2 reads YFSETQ. The CDR3 here is CASRQEVITEAFF. CDR3 DNA sequence: TGCGCCAGCAGACAGGAAGTAATTACTGAAGCTTTCTTT.

This sequence joins TRBV2 and TRBJ2-3; D gene unclear. The CDR3 extends over 12 amino acids. Looked up from germline, CDR1 is SNHLY and CDR2 is FYNNEI. V was shortened by 3 bases and J by 5 bases, with 6 bases between the two germline ends. CDR3 residues: CASSDPGDTQYF. As DNA, the CDR3 is TGTGCCAGCAGTGACCCCGGAGATACGCAGTATTTT.

The V and J genes are TRBV7-9 and TRBJ2-2; 12 bases map to TRBD2. CDR1 and CDR2 (germline): SEHNR, FQNEAQ (reference sequence). V was pared by 5 bases and J by 3 bases, with 4 bases of the junction left unmatched. The CDR3 has 16 residues. CDR3 sequence (DNA): TGTGCCAGCAGCAAGACTAGCGGGAGTTACACCGGGGAGCTGTTTTTT. This codes for CASSKTSGSYTGELFF.

On this clone: The junction does not match germline at one end; this may be a read error. This rearrangement joins TRBV7-9 to TRBJ2-5; weak D call: TRBD1 (7 bases). The CDR3 length is 15 residues. Germline assignment: CDR1 SEHNR and CDR2 FQNEAQ (reference sequence). CDR3 amino acids: CSSSSQGGIIETQYF. CDR3 bases: TGTTCCAGCAGCTCGCAGGGGGGAATCATAGAGACCCAGTACTTC.

This clone was seen a single time. The chain uses TRBV5-4 and TRBJ2-5; 7 bases are shared with TRBD2. This CDR3 has 14 amino acids. Germline lookup yields CDR1 SGHNT and CDR2 YYREEE (reference sequence). V lost 2 bases, J lost 5 bases, and 6 bases stayed unmatched. The CDR3 reads CASSFTGGEETQYF. The DNA for the CDR3 is TGTGCCAGCAGCTTCACGGGAGGTGAGGAGACCCAGTACTTC. Full variable domain (outside the CDR3, taken from reference TRBV5-4 and TRBJ2-5): ETGVTQSPTHLIKTRGQQVTLRCSSQSGHNTVSWYQQALGQGPQFIFQYYREEENGRGNFPPRFSGLQFPNYSSELNVNALELDDSALYLCASSFTGGEETQYFGPGTRLLVL.

J is TRBJ2-2 and V is TRBV9, with 11 nucleotides matching TRBD1. The junction had 8 bases not matched to a gene; V was cut back by 4 bases and J by 6 bases. Germline V gives CDR1 SGDLS, CDR2 YYNGEE. The CDR3 is 16 amino acids. CDR3 loop: CASSPQPGQGAGELFF. In DNA, the CDR3 is TGTGCCAGCAGCCCCCAACCGGGACAGGGGGCCGGGGAGCTGTTTTTT.

This rearrangement joins TRBV4-1 to TRBJ2-7; tentative D call: TRBD2 (5 bases). CDR1 and CDR2 (germline): MGHRA, YSYEKL. The CDR3 has 12 residues. Deletions cut 2 bases from V and 5 bases from J, with 7 bases between. Here the CDR3 reads CASSQIGNEQYF. The CDR3 DNA is TGCGCCAGCAGCCAAATCGGGAACGAGCAGTACTTC.